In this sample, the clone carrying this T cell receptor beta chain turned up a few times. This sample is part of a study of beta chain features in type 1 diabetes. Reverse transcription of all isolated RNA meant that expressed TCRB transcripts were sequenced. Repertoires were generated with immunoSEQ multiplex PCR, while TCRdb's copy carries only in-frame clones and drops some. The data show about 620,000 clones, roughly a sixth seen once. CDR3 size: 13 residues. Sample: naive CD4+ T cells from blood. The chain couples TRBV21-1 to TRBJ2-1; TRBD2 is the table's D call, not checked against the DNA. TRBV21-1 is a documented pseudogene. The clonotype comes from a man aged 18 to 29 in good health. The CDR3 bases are TGTGCCAGCGGCAACACTAGCGGCAATGAGCAGTTCTTC. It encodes CASGNTSGNEQFF.